Presented here are 25 T cell receptor beta chains from one specimen sequenced in a study of T-cell memory formation after mild COVID-19. TCRdb processed the 5' RACE reads anew with MiXCR; each CDR3 protein has one entry. The sample has about 290,000 distinct CDR3 sequences, about 16% seen once. Sequenced sample: PBMCs or a T cell subset sorted from them (not recorded which). These receptors were taken from a man aged 18-30 years who had mild COVID-19 (a few samples of this study predate the infection). Cell type and time point are not known.

This clonotype was counted a few times. V gene TRBV4-1 combines with J gene TRBJ2-1, with no clear D. Germline V lookup: CDR1 MGHRA, CDR2 YSYEKL. V dropped 0 bases and J dropped 6 bases, with 9 bases sitting between them. This CDR3 has 14 residues. CDR3 region: CASSQDADLNEQFF. The CDR3 bases are TGCGCCAGCAGCCAAGATGCAGATCTCAATGAGCAGTTCTTC.

V gene TRBV12-3 or TRBV12-4 combines with J gene TRBJ2-4; a possible D gene is TRBD2 (6 bases). V was cut by 4 bases and J by 8 bases, with 18 bases left in between. The length of the CDR3 is 15 residues. CDR3 nucleotides: TGTGCCAGCAGTTACGGGGGAAGGCAAACGGACATTCAGTACTTC. Its translation: CASSYGGRQTDIQYF.

The chain recombines TRBV19 with TRBJ1-5; D gene ambiguous. CDR1 is LNHDA, CDR2 SQIVND, per germline (reference sequence). Trimming took off 3 bases at V and 4 bases at J, with 7 bases between the two ends. This CDR3 region has 13 residues. The CDR3: CASSIAPNQPQHF. The CDR3 DNA is TGTGCCAGTAGTATTGCCCCTAATCAGCCCCAGCATTTT.

This clonotype was observed a handful of times. The CDR3 bases are TGTGCCAGCGGAGGGGAGGGGAACACAGATACGCAGTATTTT. It encodes CASGGEGNTDTQYF. The chain combines TRBV11-2 with TRBJ2-3; the match to TRBD2 covers 7 bases. This CDR3 is built from 14 residues. The V and J ends lost 8 bases and 2 bases, in that order; junction bases with no gene match: 7. Germline V gene sequence: CDR1 SGHAT, CDR2 FQNNGV.

This chain connects TRBV7-9 to TRBJ2-7, with D unclear. Germline CDR1 and CDR2: SEHNR and FQNEAQ (reference sequence). The CDR3 runs 13 residues. V was trimmed by 1 base and J by 6 bases, leaving 10 bases between them. The CDR3 protein is CASSLVLTSEQYV. CDR3 in DNA: TGTGCCAGCAGCTTAGTCCTAACCTCCGAGCAGTACGTC.

The chain has TRBV6-2 or TRBV6-3 and TRBJ2-4, with D unclear. V lost 3 bases to trimming and J lost 6 bases, with 9 bases between them. The CDR3 has 13 amino acids. The germline CDR1 and CDR2 sequences are MNHEY and SVGEGT. The CDR3 sequence is CASSYRDLNIQYF. DNA of the CDR3: TGTGCCAGCAGTTATCGAGATTTAAACATTCAGTACTTC.

In this sample, this clonotype turned up many times. The chain recombines TRBV12-3 or TRBV12-4 with TRBJ2-6, with 7 positions matching TRBD1. V lost 6 bases and J lost 2; bases outside the gene matches: 4. CDR3 length equals 15 residues. The CDR3 protein is CASRQGTAGANVLTF. CDR3 nucleotides: TGTGCCAGCAGGCAAGGGACAGCTGGGGCCAACGTCCTGACTTTC.

The table lists this clonotype with a few counts. The chain carries TRBV12-3 or TRBV12-4 and TRBJ1-5, with D possibly TRBD1 on 5 matching bases. The CDR3 length is 14 residues. V lost 3 bases to trimming and J lost 4 bases, with 10 bases between them. This CDR3 reads CASSFGDGNQPQHF. The CDR3 DNA is TGTGCCAGCAGTTTTGGGGACGGAAATCAGCCCCAGCATTTT.

The CDR3 sequence is CASSQSGLHNQPQHF. In DNA, the CDR3 is TGCGCCAGCAGCCAGAGCGGGCTACATAATCAGCCCCAGCATTTT. The rearrangement joins TRBV5-1 to TRBJ1-5; D uncertain. In germline, CDR1 is SGHRS, CDR2 YFSETQ. The CDR3 runs to 15 residues. Trimming took off 4 bases at V and 4 bases at J, with 15 bases between the two ends.

The chain uses TRBV19 and TRBJ2-1; 7 bases agree with TRBD2. J gave up 2 bases and V 5 bases, and 6 bases lay outside the gene matches. CDR3 length: 15 amino acids. In germline, CDR1 is LNHDA, CDR2 SQIVND (reference sequence). CDR3 loop: CASSLRGSTYNEQFF. The DNA for the CDR3 is TGTGCCAGTAGTCTGCGGGGGTCCACCTACAATGAGCAGTTCTTC. The variable domain in full, completed from reference TRBV19 and TRBJ2-1, reads DGGITQSPKYLFRKEGQNVTLSCEQNLNHDAMYWYRQDPGQGLRLIYYSQIVNDFQKGDIAEGYSVSREKKESFPLTVTSAQKNPTAFYLCASSLRGSTYNEQFFGPGTRLTVL.

The chain has TRBV19 and TRBJ2-7; TRBD2 agrees at 10 bases. The CDR3 consists of 15 residues. The ends lost 7 bases at V and 0 bases at J; junction bases unmatched: 6. Germline values: CDR1 LNHDA, CDR2 SQIVND (reference sequence). The CDR3: CASTERTSGSYEQYF. CDR3 nucleotides: TGTGCCAGTACCGAAAGGACTAGCGGCTCCTACGAGCAGTACTTC.

This clonotype was seen repeatedly, ten times or more. The J gene is TRBJ2-1, the V gene TRBV5-1, with no clear D. Per germline, CDR1 SGHRS and CDR2 YFSETQ. V was cut by 7 bases and J by 0 bases, with 11 bases left in between. The CDR3 loop spans 14 amino acids. CDR3 DNA sequence: TGCGCCAGCGCATACCCAAGCTCCTACAATGAGCAGTTCTTC. It encodes CASAYPSSYNEQFF.

V and J are TRBV5-1 and TRBJ2-3; D unclear. The CDR3 has 15 amino acids. V was cut by 0 bases and J by 2 bases, with 10 bases left in between. Germline V gene lookup returns CDR1 SGHRS and CDR2 YFSETQ. Here the CDR3 DNA reads TGCGCCAGCAGCTTGGCCGGTAGGGACACAGATACGCAGTATTTT. Amino acids: CASSLAGRDTDTQYF.

The table lists this clonotype with a count of one. The V and J genes are TRBV4-3 and TRBJ1-6; weak D call: TRBD1 (5 bases). Per germline, CDR1 LGHNA and CDR2 YSLEER. This CDR3 comprises 17 residues. The V and J ends lost 0 bases and 2 bases respectively, with 11 bases between them. The DNA of the CDR3 is TGCGCCAGCAGCCAAGATGGCGGGACGCCCTATAATTCACCCCTCCACTTT. Translation: CASSQDGGTPYNSPLHF.

This clonotype occurred a few times. The V call is TRBV6-5, the J call TRBJ2-5; 7 bases are shared with TRBD2. The CDR3 has 17 amino acids. Germline V gene sequence: CDR1 MNHEY, CDR2 SVGAGI. Trimming at V came to 1 base and at J to 5 bases, leaving 13 bases not matched to a gene. The CDR3 is CASSYLGGRPPGETQYF. In nucleotides, the CDR3 is TGTGCCAGCAGTTACTTGGGGGGGAGGCCTCCAGGGGAGACCCAGTACTTC.

This clonotype was observed at least ten times. The V and J genes are TRBV7-7 and TRBJ2-5; D tentatively reads TRBD1 or TRBD2 (5 bases each). The ends were cut back, 1 base at V and 0 bases at J, with 6 bases in the middle. Germline CDR1 SSHAT, CDR2 FNYEAQ (reference sequence). This CDR3 is 14 amino acids long. The CDR3 bases are TGTGCCAGCAGCTTAGTGGGGGACCAAGAGACCCAGTACTTC. Protein product: CASSLVGDQETQYF.

The gene calls are TRBV5-1 and TRBJ2-7; 13 bases match TRBD2. Trimming removed 3 bases from V and 1 base from J; junction bases left unmatched: 1. The germline V gene has CDR1 SGHRS and CDR2 YFSETQ. This CDR3 comprises 15 residues. CDR3 protein: CASSWGLAGSYEQYF. The CDR3, as DNA: TGCGCCAGCAGCTGGGGACTAGCGGGATCCTACGAGCAGTACTTC.

The sample holds a few counts of this clonotype. The chain joins TRBV7-3 to TRBJ2-2; D gene ambiguous. Germline CDR1 and CDR2: SGHTA and FQGTGA. V lost 3 bases to trimming and J lost 7 bases, with 6 bases between them. This CDR3 contains 12 residues. The CDR3 bases are TGTGCCAGCAGCTTTTGGGACGGGGAGCTGTTTTTT. This codes for CASSFWDGELFF.

The chain recombines TRBV27 with TRBJ2-2; D call uncertain. Trimming took off 3 bases at V and 1 base at J, with 9 bases between the two ends. The V gene's germline CDR1 is MNHEY and CDR2 SMNVEV (reference sequence). There are 15 residues in the CDR3. CDR3 in amino acids: CASSFRVGNTGELFF. Here the CDR3 DNA reads TGTGCCAGCAGTTTTAGGGTCGGGAACACCGGGGAGCTGTTTTTT.

Ten or more counts support this clonotype. The rearrangement uses TRBV7-9 and TRBJ1-1; no clear D gene. The CDR3 has 12 residues. Per germline, CDR1 SEHNR and CDR2 FQNEAQ (reference sequence). V lost 1 base to trimming and J lost 5 bases, with 5 bases between them. The CDR3 protein is CASSLGRTEAFF. The CDR3 coding sequence is TGTGCCAGCAGCTTAGGCCGGACTGAAGCTTTCTTT. Full variable domain (outside the CDR3, taken from reference TRBV7-9 and TRBJ1-1): DTGVSQNPRHKITKRGQNVTFRCDPISEHNRLYWYRQTLGQGPEFLTYFQNEAQLEKSRLLSDRFSAERPKGSFSTLEIQRTEQGDSAMYLCASSLGRTEAFFGQGTRLTVV.

There are many counts of this clonotype. The genes are TRBV5-1 and TRBJ2-3; no firm D call. Trimming pared 4 bases from V and 2 bases from J, leaving 11 bases between. The V gene's germline CDR1 is SGHRS and CDR2 YFSETQ. This CDR3 has 14 amino acids. CDR3 region: CASSKDGYTDTQYF. CDR3 DNA sequence: TGCGCCAGCAGCAAGGACGGATACACAGATACGCAGTATTTT.

The rearrangement links TRBV6-1 to TRBJ1-2, with a weak D call TRBD1 (5 bases). The CDR3 contains 13 residues. Trimming left V 3 bases short and J 5 bases short, with 10 bases between. Germline CDR1 reads MNHNS; CDR2 reads SASEGT. CDR3 sequence: CASSETVQYGYTF. The DNA for the CDR3 is TGTGCCAGCAGTGAGACAGTGCAGTATGGCTACACCTTC.

This clonotype has more than one count but fewer than ten. CDR3 in DNA: TGTGCCACCGCGGGACAGATCTCTGGAAACACCATATATTTT. The encoded protein is CATAGQISGNTIYF. This chain links TRBV10-3 with TRBJ1-3; 7 bases match TRBD1. This CDR3 is built from 14 residues. Trimming at V came to 10 bases and at J to 0 bases, leaving 6 bases not matched to a gene. Germline CDR1 ENHRY, CDR2 SYGVKD.

The V gene is TRBV30, the J gene TRBJ1-1; D gene unclear. CDR1 is GTSNPN and CDR2 is SVGIG in the germline V gene (reference sequence). The CDR3 length is 13 residues. Trimming took off 1 base at V and 4 bases at J, with 10 bases between the two ends. The CDR3: CAWSGSHITEAFF. DNA of the CDR3: TGTGCCTGGAGTGGCAGCCACATCACTGAAGCTTTCTTT.

This clonotype was counted only a few times. This chain uses TRBV6-1 with TRBJ2-1; D is ambiguous. The V end lost 0 bases, the J end lost 11 bases, and 11 bases lay between the germline ends. The V gene's germline CDR1 is MNHNS and CDR2 SASEGT. The CDR3 is 13 amino acids. Here the CDR3 DNA reads TGTGCCAGCAGTGAAGCGCCCCTGACGAAGCAGTTCTTC. This encodes CASSEAPLTKQFF.